The 9 T cell receptor beta chains below were found in one sample sequenced in a study of blood T cell repertoires in COVID-19. Profiled with immunoSEQ multiplex PCR; TCRdb holds only in-frame clones, not every one. The sample holds roughly 410,000 clones, 70% to 90% seen once. Sequenced: peripheral blood. These receptors all stem from a woman aged 55-69 years with COVID-19, enrolled during active disease.

J is TRBJ2-7 and V is TRBV7-8; 9 nucleotides align to TRBD1. V was pared by 2 bases and J by 7 bases, with 9 bases of the junction left unmatched. The CDR3 is 15 residues long. CDR1 is SGHVS, CDR2 FQNEAQ, per germline. The CDR3 sequence is CASSLTGQGPGEQYF. CDR3 sequence (DNA): TGTGCCAGCAGCTTAACGGGACAGGGCCCTGGGGAGCAGTACTTC. Supplemented by reference TRBV7-8 and TRBJ2-7, the full variable domain reads GAGVSQSPRYKVAKRGQDVALRCDPISGHVSLFWYQQALGQGPEFLTYFQNEAQLDKSGLPSDRFFAERPEGSVSTLKIQRTQQEDSAVYLCASSLTGQGPGEQYFGPGTRLTVT.

This rearrangement joins TRBV5-1 to TRBJ1-1; D is ambiguous. Germline V gene sequence: CDR1 SGHRS, CDR2 YFSETQ. This CDR3 region has 15 residues. V was clipped by 0 bases and J by 2 bases, with 11 bases between them. The CDR3 reads CASSLGGNKNTEAFF. The CDR3 DNA follows: TGCGCCAGCAGCTTGGGAGGCAACAAAAACACTGAAGCTTTCTTT.

CDR3 region: CASSQAPTPGQGYEQYF. CDR3 nucleotides: TGCGCCAGCAGCCAAGCCCCCACCCCGGGACAGGGTTACGAGCAGTACTTC. The rearrangement joins TRBV4-1 to TRBJ2-7; TRBD1 agrees at 9 bases. CDR3 length: 17 amino acids. Germline lookup yields CDR1 MGHRA and CDR2 YSYEKL. V lost 1 base, J lost 4 bases, and 11 bases stayed unmatched.

This chain links TRBV25-1 with TRBJ1-2; 9 bases line up with TRBD1. This CDR3 has 17 residues. Trimming removed 7 bases from V and 2 bases from J; junction bases left unmatched: 14. Per the germline V gene, CDR1 is MGHDK and CDR2 is SYGVNS. DNA of the CDR3: TGTGCCAGCACCGCGGCGGGACAGGGCTACAAGAACTATGGCTACACCTTC. Translated: CASTAAGQGYKNYGYTF.

CDR3 loop: CASSFIPYLYEQYF. The CDR3 DNA sequence: TGTGCCAGCAGTTTTATCCCCTACCTCTACGAGCAGTACTTC. The rearrangement links TRBV6-9 to TRBJ2-7; D ambiguous. CDR3 size: 14 residues. V lost 4 bases to trimming and J lost 3 bases, with 13 bases between them. The germline V gene has CDR1 MNHGY and CDR2 SVAAGI.

The V and J genes are TRBV28 and TRBJ1-2; 7 positions agree with TRBD1. The V gene's germline CDR1 is MDHEN and CDR2 SYDVKM. The CDR3 loop spans 17 amino acids. V shed 5 bases, J shed 7 bases, and the junction held 19 bases outside the gene matches. The CDR3 bases are TGTGCCAGCAGTATTCCGGGACAGACCCTTGTCCCTTCTGGCTACACCTTC. It is translated as CASSIPGQTLVPSGYTF.

The chain uses TRBV7-2 and TRBJ2-7, with 9 nucleotides matching TRBD2. Trimming at V came to 1 base and at J to 2 bases, leaving 6 bases not matched to a gene. Germline CDR1 reads SGHTA; CDR2 reads FQGNSA. The CDR3 is made up of 16 amino acids. For the CDR3, the DNA is TGTGCCAGCAGCTTAGTTCCCAGCGGGGGGACCTACGAGCAGTACTTC. This sequence encodes CASSLVPSGGTYEQYF.

The chain links TRBV9 to TRBJ1-4, with D uncertain. There are 16 residues in the CDR3. V lost 0 bases and J 6 bases, leaving 15 bases between the germline ends. The germline gives CDR1 SGDLS, CDR2 YYNGEE. CDR3 protein: CASSVVGDKDHEKLFF. CDR3 coding DNA: TGTGCCAGCAGCGTAGTGGGAGACAAAGACCATGAAAAACTGTTTTTT. The full variable domain, with the rest looked up from reference TRBV9 and TRBJ1-4, is DSGVTQTPKHLITATGQRVTLRCSPRSGDLSVYWYQQSLDQGLQFLIQYYNGEERAKGNILERFSAQQFPDLHSELNLSSLELGDSALYFCASSVVGDKDHEKLFFGSGTQLSVL.

This sequence joins TRBV6-5 and TRBJ2-7, with 7 bases lining up with TRBD1. The CDR3 is 15 residues long. Germline CDR1 and CDR2: MNHEY and SVGAGI. Trimming at V came to 2 bases and at J to 4 bases, leaving 8 bases not matched to a gene. CDR3 in amino acids: CASSYTSRGSYEQYF. CDR3 DNA: TGTGCCAGCAGTTACACCAGCAGGGGGTCATACGAGCAGTACTTC.